These T cell receptor beta chains were read from a single sample in a study of glioma-infiltrating T cells. Each CDR3 protein gets one entry after TCRdb re-called the multiplex PCR reads with MiXCR. The profile shows under 200,000 distinct CDR3 sequences, over 25% of them singletons. The sample was glioma tissue, nonneoplastic brain tissue, or PBMCs (not recorded which). These receptors were collected from a human donor with low-grade glioma or glioblastoma, undergoing nonglioma brain surgery, or in good health (not recorded which). The CDR3 runs from the conserved cysteine through the conserved F or W. A D gene is named only where the DNA matches it firmly. Expanded clones get a size class; other rows say once, few or many, or leave the size out.

clone_size	v_call	j_call	d_call	cdr3_nt	cdr3_aa
many	TRBV7-2	TRBJ2-5	TRBD2	TGTGCCAGCAGCTTAGTAGCCCGGACTAGCAGGGAGACCCAGTACTTC	CASSLVARTSRETQYF
many	TRBV7-3	TRBJ2-1	-	TGTGCCAGCAGCTTAACGTCAAACGGCGGGCCATACAATGAGCAGTTCTTC	CASSLTSNGGPYNEQFF
many	TRBV5-4	TRBJ1-1	-	TGTGCCAGCAGCTATGACAGTACTGAAGCTTTCTTT	CASSYDSTEAFF
many	TRBV7-8	TRBJ2-5	-	TGTGCCAGCAGCCGAAGAGAGACCCAGTACTTC	CASSRRETQYF
many	TRBV7-9	TRBJ2-7	TRBD1	TGTGCCAGCAGCCCGACAGGGGAGAGCTCCTACGAGCAGTACTTC	CASSPTGESSYEQYF
-	TRBV18	TRBJ2-7	-	TGTGCCAGCTGTCCGAGTAACGGACTCTACGAGCAGTACTTC	CASCPSNGLYEQYF
-	TRBV7-9	TRBJ1-2	TRBD1	TGTGCCAGCAGCTTGGGGGACAGGGGGCCAAGTGGCTACACCTTC	CASSLGDRGPSGYTF
-	TRBV3-1	TRBJ2-1	TRBD2	TGTGCCAGCAGCTCCGCCGGGACTAGCGGTAAAAATGAGCAGTTCTTC	CASSSAGTSGKNEQFF
many	TRBV27	TRBJ1-5	-	TGTGCCAGCAGAACCCAAGTCGGATTCAATCAGCCCCAGCATTTT	CASRTQVGFNQPQHF
-	TRBV6-2/TRBV6-3	TRBJ1-2	-	TGTGCCAGCGGTTACTCGAAAGCGAGACAGGACCAAAATGGCTACACCTTC	CASGYSKARQDQNGYTF
-	TRBV5-1	TRBJ2-2	TRBD2	TGCGCCAGCAGCCCACTAGCGGGAGGGTCGAACGGGGAGCTGTTTTTT	CASSPLAGGSNGELFF
many	TRBV6-1	TRBJ1-1	TRBD1	TGTGCCAGCAGATACACAGGGGGTCTCACTGAAGCTTTCTTT	CASRYTGGLTEAFF
few	TRBV19	TRBJ2-1	TRBD2	TGTGCCAGTAGTAGGGGACTAGCGGGGGAGGGCCCCTACAATGAGCAGTTCTTC	CASSRGLAGEGPYNEQFF
-	TRBV27	TRBJ2-5	TRBD1	TGTGCCAGCAGACCGGGACAGCAAGAGACCCAGAACTTC	CASRPGQQETQNF
-	TRBV9	TRBJ1-3	-	TGTGCCAGCAGCGATCAGGGTCAGACAAAGAGCTCTGGAAACACCATATATTTT	CASSDQGQTKSSGNTIYF
many	TRBV6-1	TRBJ1-6	-	TGTGCCAGCAGCCCACAGGGTAGTCGTCCACCCCTCCACTTT	CASSPQGSRPPLHF
-	TRBV28	TRBJ1-2	-	TGTGCCAGCAGTACCGACGGGGGAGGTGGCTACACCTTC	CASSTDGGGGYTF
-	TRBV6-1	TRBJ2-7	TRBD2	TGTGCCGTCAGGGCTAGCGGCTCCTACGAGCAGTACTTC	CAVRASGSYEQYF
many	TRBV7-2	TRBJ2-5	TRBD1	TGTGCCAGCAGCATCAGGGGGGACAGGGAGACCCAGTACTTC	CASSIRGDRETQYF
many	TRBV27	TRBJ1-6	-	TGTGCCAGCAGTTTAGTCTTTGGGGGGCAGAGGAGCTCCTATAATTCACCCCTCCACTTT	CASSLVFGGQRSSYNSPLHF
many	TRBV5-1	TRBJ2-5	-	TGCGCCAGCAGCCCCGGACCAGAAGAGACCCAGTACTTC	CASSPGPEETQYF
many	TRBV27	TRBJ2-7	-	TGTGCCAGCAGTCCAAGGGGGGGGGGCTACGAGCAGTACTTC	CASSPRGGGYEQYF
many	TRBV7-9	TRBJ1-1	-	TGTGCCAGCAGCTTAGAGGCGGTGAACACTGAAGCTTTCTTT	CASSLEAVNTEAFF
many	TRBV6-1	TRBJ1-3	-	TGTGCCAGCAGTTCAGGACCTGGAAACACCATATATTTT	CASSSGPGNTIYF
few	TRBV3-1	TRBJ2-6	-	TGTGCCAACAGCCAAGATGCCTCTGGGGCCAACGTCCTGACTTTC	CANSQDASGANVLTF
many	TRBV7-2	TRBJ2-7	TRBD2	TGTGCCAGCACGGGACTAGCGGGAGGAGCCTACGAGCAGTACTTC	CASTGLAGGAYEQYF
-	TRBV7-2	TRBJ2-7	-	TGTGCCAGAAGCTTAGATAGCCAGAGAACCTACGAGCAGTACTTC	CARSLDSQRTYEQYF
few	TRBV12-3/TRBV12-4	TRBJ1-5	-	TGTGCCAGCTGCAAGGGGTTTCAGCCCCAGCATTTT	CASCKGFQPQHF
many	TRBV11-2	TRBJ1-1	-	TGTGCCAGCAGCTTCTTCCTGAACACTGAAGCTTTCTTT	CASSFFLNTEAFF
-	TRBV2	TRBJ2-3	-	TGTGCCAGCAGTGAGGTGCCTCCAGCAGATACGCAGTATTTT	CASSEVPPADTQYF
few	TRBV14	TRBJ2-3	-	TGTGCCAGCAGAGATCGAAGTACAGATACGCAGTATTTT	CASRDRSTDTQYF
-	TRBV20-1	TRBJ1-1	-	TGCAGTGCTAGAGATCAAGGAGGGCACACTGGAGCTTTCTTT	CSARDQGGHTGAFF
many	TRBV7-9	TRBJ2-2	-	TGTGCCAGCACCCTCGGAGCCGCGAACACCGGGGAGCTGTTTTTT	CASTLGAANTGELFF
-	TRBV12-3/TRBV12-4	TRBJ2-7	TRBD2	TGTGCCAGCACCGTCAGGACTAGCGGGAGCTACGAGCAGTACTTC	CASTVRTSGSYEQYF
-	TRBV6-1	TRBJ2-5	-	TGTTCCAGCAGTTCGACGGTGAGACAAGAGACCAATTACTTC	CSSSSTVRQETNYF
-	TRBV5-1	TRBJ1-3	-	TGCGCCAGCAGCTTGGAGGGCAGGGCAACCGGGAACACCATATATTTT	CASSLEGRATGNTIYF
-	TRBV6-4	TRBJ2-3	TRBD2	TGTGCCAGCAGCCGTAGCGGGAGCGGGTCAGATACGCAGTATTTT	CASSRSGSGSDTQYF
many	TRBV12-3/TRBV12-4	TRBJ2-7	-	TGTGCCAGCAGTGACCGCACAGGGAGGAGCTCCTACGAGCAGTACTTC	CASSDRTGRSSYEQYF
many	TRBV6-2/TRBV6-3	TRBJ2-1	TRBD2	TGTGCCAGCAGGAGTAGCGGGAGTCTCTCCTACAATGAGCAGTTCTTC	CASRSSGSLSYNEQFF
many	TRBV20-1	TRBJ2-1	-	TGCAGTGCTAGAGATCGCGGACCCCCAGGGAATGAGCAGTTCTTC	CSARDRGPPGNEQFF
many	TRBV28	TRBJ1-2	-	TGTGCCAGCAGGGGGTCCGGGGTACAGAACTATGGCTACACCTTC	CASRGSGVQNYGYTF
-	TRBV6-2/TRBV6-3	TRBJ2-7	-	TGTGCCAGCAGTTACGGTGGAAGGGGGACTAATCGGAACGAGCAGCACTTC	CASSYGGRGTNRNEQHF
many	TRBV7-2	TRBJ1-1	-	TGTGCCAGCTCACCCGAGGCTTCTTTGAACACTGAAGCTTTCTTT	CASSPEASLNTEAFF
many	TRBV20-1	TRBJ2-1	-	TGCAGTGCTAGACCGCGCAACAATGAGCAGTTCTTC	CSARPRNNEQFF
-	TRBV7-9	TRBJ2-3	-	TGTGCCAGCAGCCAGCCTCTACCAGATACGCAGTATTTT	CASSQPLPDTQYF
many	TRBV24-1	TRBJ2-1	-	TGTGCCACCCCACCTGACTATAGCGGCAATGAGCAGTTCTTC	CATPPDYSGNEQFF
many	TRBV7-9	TRBJ1-1	TRBD1	TGTGCCAGCAGCTTAGAGGGACAGTCCACTGAAGCTTTCTTT	CASSLEGQSTEAFF
many	TRBV27	TRBJ2-5	TRBD1	TGTGCCAGTGGGACAGGATTCCTTCGAGAGACCCAGTACTTC	CASGTGFLRETQYF
many	TRBV7-2	TRBJ2-5	-	TGTGCCAGCAGCTCATGGGCCGGGTTCCAAGAGACCCAGTACTTC	CASSSWAGFQETQYF
many	TRBV7-3	TRBJ2-1	-	TGTGCCAGCGGGTTGAGTCGTGCTGAGCAGTTCTTC	CASGLSRAEQFF